Listed below are T cell receptor beta chains from one sample, sequenced in a study of Ad26.COV2.S vaccination and SARS-CoV-2 variants. Clones were sequenced by immunoSEQ multiplex PCR, and TCRdb holds only the in-frame ones, with some missing. In the table there are some 400,000 clones, 75% to 90% of which are singletons. Sample: peripheral blood, taken in a trial of Ad26.COV2.S vaccine versus placebo. The receptor source for this set is a person between 18 and 65 years old who received the Ad26.COV2.S COVID-19 vaccine or a placebo. Each CDR3 is given with its conserved first and last residue. A D gene is named only where the DNA matches it firmly. Expanded clones are given a class, and other clones once, few, many or no size at all.

>few|TRBV28|NA|TRBJ1-2
TGTGCCAGCAGTGTCCCCAACTATGGCTACACCTTC
CASSVPNYGYTF
>NA|TRBV7-4|TRBD1|TRBJ2-2
TGTGCCAGCAGCCGTGACAGGGCGGTCACCGGGGAGCTGTTTTTT
CASSRDRAVTGELFF
>NA|TRBV12-5|TRBD1|TRBJ2-2
TGTGCTAGTGGTGAACCGGGACAGGCTAACACCGGGGAGCTGTTTTTT
CASGEPGQANTGELFF
>NA|TRBV18|NA|TRBJ1-3
TGTGCCAGCTCAAGCCCTGAACAGGGCCCCTCTGGAAACACCATATATTTT
CASSSPEQGPSGNTIYF
>NA|TRBV6-5|TRBD2|TRBJ2-1
TGTGCCAGCACTATACTAGCGGGAGCTGGCAATGAGCAGTTCTTC
CASTILAGAGNEQFF
>NA|TRBV24-1|TRBD2|TRBJ2-1
TGTGCCACCAGTGATACAGGCGGGAGGGCCAATGAGCAGTTCTTC
CATSDTGGRANEQFF
>NA|TRBV7-8|NA|TRBJ1-6
TGTGCCAGCAGCTCAGACCCCGGGACGTCCGATTCACCCCTCCACTTT
CASSSDPGTSDSPLHF
>NA|TRBV29-1|NA|TRBJ1-1
TGCAGCGTTAAAAGCGGGGTCCTCAGACCAAACACTGAAGCTTTCTTT
CSVKSGVLRPNTEAFF
>NA|TRBV2|TRBD2|TRBJ2-1
TGTGCCAGCAGCGAAACTAGCGGGAGGCATAATGAGCAGTTCTTC
CASSETSGRHNEQFF
>NA|TRBV7-8|NA|TRBJ2-7
TGTGCCAGCAGCTTAACCCTAGCGCACTACGAGCAGTACTTC
CASSLTLAHYEQYF
>NA|TRBV6-4|TRBD2|TRBJ2-2
TGTGCCAGCAGTGGGAAGACTAGCGGATCGAACACCGGGGAGCTGTTTTTT
CASSGKTSGSNTGELFF
>NA|TRBV28|NA|TRBJ2-5
TGTGCCAGCAGTTTTGGAGGGGGAGAGACCCAGTACTTC
CASSFGGGETQYF
>NA|TRBV19|NA|TRBJ1-6
TGTGCCAGTAAAGACGGCTGGAATTCACCCCTCCACTTT
CASKDGWNSPLHF
>NA|TRBV5-4|NA|TRBJ2-7
TGTGCCAGCAGAGACGGCTTGAACGACTACGAGCAGTACTTC
CASRDGLNDYEQYF
>NA|TRBV6-2/TRBV6-3|NA|TRBJ2-1
TGTGCCAGCAGTTACTCGAACCTTACCCCGCAGTTCTTC
CASSYSNLTPQFF
>NA|TRBV5-1|TRBD1|TRBJ1-3
TGCGCCAGCAGCTTGGGACAGGGAAGGTTCGGAAACACCATATATTTT
CASSLGQGRFGNTIYF
>NA|TRBV19|NA|TRBJ2-7
TGTGCCAGTAGTAGGACAGTTCCTCCCTACGAGCAGTACTTC
CASSRTVPPYEQYF
>NA|TRBV29-1|TRBD2|TRBJ2-7
TGCAGCGTTGGGGTACTAGCGGAGATCTCCTACGAGCAGTACTTC
CSVGVLAEISYEQYF
>NA|TRBV4-2|TRBD2|TRBJ2-3
TGTGCCAGCAGCCAAGAAATGGCGGGAGTGGGCACAGATACGCAGTATTTT
CASSQEMAGVGTDTQYF
>NA|TRBV21-1|NA|TRBJ2-2
TGTGCCAGCAGCAAAGTTTACCCGACTAGCGGGATCGGGCCCGGGGAGCTGTTTTTT
CASSKVYPTSGIGPGELFF
>few|TRBV11-2|NA|TRBJ2-7
TGTGCCAGCAGCCACGGGCAGGGGCCACCTTACGAGCAGTACTTC
CASSHGQGPPYEQYF
>NA|TRBV5-4|NA|TRBJ2-7
TGTGCCAGCAGCTTGTCGGATACCTACGAGCAGTACTTC
CASSLSDTYEQYF
>once|TRBV2|NA|TRBJ2-7
TGTGCCAGCAGTGCTAACGAGCAGTACTTC
CASSANEQYF
>NA|TRBV7-2|TRBD2|TRBJ2-7
TGTGCCAGCAGCTTAATGGGCGGGAGCAGCGAGCAGTACTTC
CASSLMGGSSEQYF
>few|TRBV6-5|TRBD1|TRBJ1-3
TGTGCCAGCAGCCCGGACAGGGCTGGAAACACCATATATTTT
CASSPDRAGNTIYF
>NA|TRBV5-6|TRBD1|TRBJ1-2
TGTGCCAGCAGACCGAGGGCCGGGACAGGAGTTGTCTATGGCTACACCTTC
CASRPRAGTGVVYGYTF
>NA|TRBV3-1/TRBV3-2|TRBD1|TRBJ2-7
TGTGCCAGCAGCTCTCCGGGACAGGGAGTTTACGAGCAGTACTTC
CASSSPGQGVYEQYF
>NA|TRBV3-1/TRBV3-2|NA|TRBJ1-2
TGTGCCAGCAGCCGAGGACAGACCTATGGCTACACCTTC
CASSRGQTYGYTF
>NA|TRBV11-3|NA|TRBJ1-1
TGTGCCAGCAGCTCTAGGTTCACTGAAGCTTTCTTT
CASSSRFTEAFF